Below are 29 T cell receptor beta chains sequenced from a single sample in a study of blood T cell repertoires in COVID-19. This table comes from immunoSEQ multiplex PCR, and its TCRdb copy is limited to in-frame clones, with some not included. This repertoire shows under 200,000 clones, roughly nine tenths found once; its top ten account for 0.78%. Sequencing was done on a sample of peripheral blood. These receptor sequences come from a woman aged 70-85 years with acute or convalescent COVID-19.

This clone was counted between two and nine times. J is TRBJ1-2 and V is TRBV5-1, with 7 bases that match TRBD1. Trimming removed 2 bases from V and 1 base from J; junction bases left unmatched: 5. CDR3 length equals 15 residues. Germline-derived CDR1 and CDR2 are SGHRS and YFSETQ. The CDR3 nucleotides are TGCGCCAGCAGCTTTTTCAGGGACAGTAACTATGGCTACACCTTC. It encodes CASSFFRDSNYGYTF.

This clone has just one count. V usage is TRBV18 and J usage is TRBJ1-3, with unresolved D. Per germline, CDR1 KGHSH and CDR2 LQKENI. The V end lost 1 base, the J end lost 3 bases, and 10 bases lay between the germline ends. The CDR3 covers 15 residues. Here the CDR3 reads CASSPLEGGGNTIYF. CDR3 DNA: TGTGCCAGCTCACCACTGGAGGGTGGTGGAAACACCATATATTTT. The entire variable domain, with the rest obtained from reference TRBV18 and TRBJ1-3, is as follows: NAGVMQNPRHLVRRRGQEARLRCSPMKGHSHVYWYRQLPEEGLKFMVYLQKENIIDESGMPKERFSAEFPKEGPSILRIQQVVRGDSAAYFCASSPLEGGGNTIYFGEGSWLTVV.

The chain recombines TRBV19 with TRBJ1-4; TRBD1 aligns across 7 bases. The germline gives CDR1 LNHDA, CDR2 SQIVND (reference sequence). V dropped 6 bases and J dropped 2; count of bases not matched to a gene: 6. CDR3 length: 15 residues. This chain's CDR3 is CASRPWGQTNEKLFF. DNA for the CDR3: TGTGCCAGTAGGCCCTGGGGACAGACTAATGAAAAACTGTTTTTT.

With respect to this clone: One end of the junction is discordant with germline, which a read error may explain. The chain is built from TRBV6-1 and TRBJ2-7; 9 bases align to TRBD2. The CDR3 spans 14 residues. Looked up from germline, CDR1 is MNHNS and CDR2 is SASEGT. The DNA of the CDR3 is TGTGCCAGCAGCGAAGCGGGAGGCGCCTACGAGCAGTACTTC. It encodes CASSEAGGAYEQYF.

This clone was counted only a few times. The chain joins TRBV9 to TRBJ2-2; possible D gene TRBD2, 7 bases. The CDR3 covers 14 residues. Trimming shortened V by 0 bases and J by 6 bases, and 9 bases separated the two germline ends. The germline gives CDR1 SGDLS, CDR2 YYNGEE. CDR3 DNA sequence: TGTGCCAGCAGCGTAGCGGGGGGCGCCGGGGAGCTGTTTTTT. Translated, it gives CASSVAGGAGELFF.

The V gene is TRBV10-2, the J gene TRBJ2-4; TRBD1 aligns across 9 bases. This CDR3 is 17 amino acids long. Germline CDR1 reads WSHSY; CDR2 reads SAAADI. V shed 6 bases and J 0 bases; nucleotides not matched to a gene: 9. CDR3 residues: CASRKTGTGIAKNIQYF. CDR3 DNA: TGCGCCAGCAGGAAGACAGGGACAGGGATAGCCAAAAACATTCAGTACTTC.

The V and J genes are TRBV19 and TRBJ2-1, with D possibly matching TRBD1 (5 bases). Germline V CDR1 and CDR2: LNHDA, SQIVND (reference sequence). The CDR3 loop spans 14 amino acids. The V gene lost 1 base and the J gene lost 4 bases, with 8 bases spanning the gap. As DNA, the CDR3 is TGTGCCAGTAGTATAGGACAGACATACAATGAGCAGTTCTTC. This codes for CASSIGQTYNEQFF.

This clone was recorded only once. The rearrangement links TRBV2 to TRBJ1-1; a weak D match, TRBD1 (5 bases). The ends were cut back, 6 bases at V and 4 bases at J, with 12 bases in the middle. CDR3 size: 13 residues. Germline CDR1 is SNHLY and CDR2 is FYNNEI. Written as DNA, the CDR3 is TGTGCCAGCAGCCGCAGGGAGGGCACTGAAGCTTTCTTT. It is translated as CASSRREGTEAFF.

The chain is built from TRBV18 and TRBJ1-2, with unresolved D. Germline CDR1 and CDR2: KGHSH and LQKENI. V shed 1 base and J shed 6 bases, with 9 bases lying between them. The CDR3 sequence is 13 residues long. The CDR3 sequence: CASSPLGGHGYTF. Here the CDR3 DNA reads TGTGCCAGCTCACCACTGGGAGGGCATGGCTACACCTTC.

The chain uses TRBV2 and TRBJ2-1, with 9 bases that match TRBD2. V was clipped by 4 bases and J by 2 bases; unmatched bases: 3. CDR1 SNHLY and CDR2 FYNNEI come from the germline V gene. CDR3 length: 15 amino acids. The CDR3 coding sequence is TGTGCCAGCAGTGGCGGGAGGGCGGCCTACAATGAGCAGTTCTTC. This translates into CASSGGRAAYNEQFF.

This chain connects TRBV24-1 to TRBJ2-2; a possible D gene is TRBD2 (6 bases). The CDR3 spans 14 residues. V was shortened by 7 bases and J by 0 bases, with 8 bases between the two germline ends. Germline V gene data show CDR1 as KGHDR and CDR2 as SFDVKD. The CDR3 DNA is TGTGCCACCAGAGCTAGCGCGAACACCGGGGAGCTGTTTTTT. This encodes CATRASANTGELFF.

This clone has a single count. In DNA, the CDR3 is TGTGCCAGCAGCTTAGCGCGGGGCATTCAGTACTTC. The encoded protein is CASSLARGIQYF. This sequence joins TRBV7-8 and TRBJ2-4, with D tentatively TRBD2 (6 bases). The V and J ends lost 0 bases and 9 bases respectively, with 6 bases between them. Germline CDR1 reads SGHVS; CDR2 reads FQNEAQ. The CDR3 is 12 amino acids.

A single count supports this clone. This chain links TRBV7-2 with TRBJ1-5; no clear D. The V end was cut by 5 bases, the J end by 4 bases, with 12 bases between. CDR1 and CDR2 from the germline V gene are SGHTA and FQGNSA. There are 14 residues in the CDR3. CDR3 residues: CASSQTPGNQPQHF. CDR3 nucleotide sequence: TGTGCCAGCAGCCAAACCCCGGGGAATCAGCCCCAGCATTTT.

The V and J genes are TRBV15 and TRBJ2-1; TRBD1 matches at 7 bases. CDR1 is LNHNV, CDR2 YYDKDF, per germline (reference sequence). This CDR3 spans 16 amino acids. After removal of 1 base from V and 8 bases from J, the junction contained 11 bases not matched to a gene. CDR3 loop: CATSRGGTQGDHEQFF. CDR3 coding DNA: TGTGCCACCAGCAGAGGAGGCACCCAGGGGGACCATGAGCAGTTCTTC.

This clone was seen only a few times. This rearrangement joins TRBV4-1 to TRBJ2-1; D might be TRBD1 (5 bases). The germline V gene encodes CDR1 MGHRA and CDR2 YSYEKL. CDR3 size: 17 residues. The V end was cut by 0 bases, the J end by 6 bases, with 18 bases between. Here the CDR3 reads CASSQDQETRGRNEQFF. The CDR3 region has the DNA TGCGCCAGCAGCCAAGATCAGGAGACAAGGGGTCGCAATGAGCAGTTCTTC.

In nucleotides, the CDR3 is TGTGCCAGCAGTTACCAGCGGGGGGCCACAGATACGCAGTATTTT. It codes for CASSYQRGATDTQYF. The chain joins TRBV6-5 to TRBJ2-3, with 9 bases aligning to TRBD2. The CDR3 is 15 amino acids. From germline, CDR1 is MNHEY and CDR2 SVGAGI. V was clipped by 2 bases and J by 2 bases; unmatched bases: 2.

The chain recombines TRBV2 with TRBJ2-3, with a weak D call TRBD2 (6 bases). Germline loops: CDR1 SNHLY, CDR2 FYNNEI. CDR3 size: 14 residues. V was trimmed by 4 bases and J by 4 bases, leaving 12 bases between them. CDR3 nucleotide sequence: TGTGCCAGCAGTGGAACGGGAGACCCAGATACGCAGTATTTT. Its translation: CASSGTGDPDTQYF.

The chain recombines TRBV6-6 with TRBJ2-2; a weak D match, TRBD1 (6 bases). Per germline, CDR1 MNHNY and CDR2 SVGAGI (reference sequence). The CDR3 is 17 amino acids. V gave up 5 bases and J gave up 5 bases, with 21 bases separating them. The CDR3 bases are TGTGCCAGCAGTCGCGCCGTAGGGACAAAGCATACCGGGGAGCTGTTTTTT. Its protein product is CASSRAVGTKHTGELFF.

The chain uses TRBV12-5 and TRBJ2-1; TRBD2 aligns across 11 bases. The ends lost 7 bases at V and 10 bases at J; junction bases unmatched: 9. There are 14 residues in the CDR3. Germline V CDR1 and CDR2: LGHNT, FRNRAP. The CDR3 reads CASDSGTSGSEQFF. In nucleotides, the CDR3 is TGTGCTAGTGACTCCGGGACTAGCGGTTCGGAGCAGTTCTTC. The variable domain in full, with the rest retrieved from reference TRBV12-5 and TRBJ2-1, is DARVTQTPRHKVTEMGQEVTMRCQPILGHNTVFWYRQTMMQGLELLAYFRNRAPLDDSGMPKDRFSAEMPDATLATLKIQPSEPRDSAVYFCASDSGTSGSEQFFGPGTRLTVL.

The V call is TRBV11-3, the J call TRBJ2-2; D call uncertain. The CDR3 sequence is 15 residues long. With 4 bases removed from V and 3 bases from J, the gap between germline ends came to 12 bases. Germline lookup yields CDR1 SGHNT and CDR2 YENEEA. CDR3 amino acids: CASSSRLGDTGELFF. The CDR3 DNA is TGTGCCAGCAGCTCCAGACTGGGTGACACCGGGGAGCTGTTTTTT.

The chain recombines TRBV28 with TRBJ1-2; weak D call: TRBD1 (5 bases). The CDR3 consists of 16 residues. Germline CDR1 reads MDHEN; CDR2 reads SYDVKM. The V and J ends lost 5 bases and 4 bases respectively, with 20 bases between them. DNA of the CDR3: TGTGCCAGCAGTCTTTCCTTGGGGGGGAGAGGCTATGGCTACACCTTC. This translates into CASSLSLGGRGYGYTF.

The gene calls are TRBV7-2 and TRBJ2-2; D is undetermined. The CDR3 contains 15 residues. Germline loops: CDR1 SGHTA, CDR2 FQGNSA. Trimming pared 4 bases from V and 4 bases from J, leaving 13 bases between. In DNA, the CDR3 is TGTGCCAGCAGCTCCCCCTGGAGCAGCACCGGGGAGCTGTTTTTT. It is translated as CASSSPWSSTGELFF.

V and J are TRBV3-1 (or the pseudogene TRBV3-2) and TRBJ2-1; 10 bases align to TRBD2. The CDR3 runs to 16 residues. Looked up from germline, CDR1 is LGHDT and CDR2 is YNNKEL (reference sequence). J was trimmed by 10 bases and V by 4 bases; bases with no gene match: 13. The CDR3 nucleotides are TGTGCCAGCAGCCCCACCCTCGCTAGCGGGAGCGGGGAGCAGTTCTTC. It specifies CASSPTLASGSGEQFF.

The chain uses TRBV4-2 and TRBJ1-5, with D hard to call. Trimming removed 1 base from V and 5 bases from J, with 12 bases in between. The CDR3 loop spans 15 amino acids. Germline loops: CDR1 LGHNA, CDR2 YNFKEQ. The DNA of the CDR3 is TGTGCCAGCAGCCAAGCCCAGGATCCCGATCAGCCCCAGCATTTT. Translation gives CASSQAQDPDQPQHF.

This sequence joins TRBV20-1 and TRBJ2-5; D not certain. Deletions cut 6 bases from V and 5 bases from J, with 10 bases between. The CDR3 consists of 11 residues. CDR1 DFQATT and CDR2 SNEGSKA come from the germline V gene (reference sequence). The CDR3 loop is CSALDGETQYF. CDR3 in DNA: TGCAGTGCCCTAGACGGGGAGACCCAGTACTTC.

The gene calls are TRBV27 and TRBJ2-1, with TRBD2 matching 8 bases. This CDR3 contains 19 residues. With 6 bases clipped from V and 0 bases from J, the junction kept 16 bases outside the gene matches. Germline CDR1 is MNHEY and CDR2 is SMNVEV (reference sequence). DNA of the CDR3: TGTGCCAGCAGACAATGGCGGGAGGCCCGAACAAGCTCCTACAATGAGCAGTTCTTC. It translates to CASRQWREARTSSYNEQFF.

The chain couples TRBV5-1 to TRBJ1-2, with a weak D call TRBD1 (5 bases). The CDR3 extends over 17 amino acids. Per the germline V gene, CDR1 is SGHRS and CDR2 is YFSETQ. V was pared by 4 bases and J by 8 bases, with 27 bases between. The CDR3 DNA follows: TGCGCCAGCAGCCCGATAACCCCGACAGAGAACTATGGAGGCTACACCTTC. Translating gives CASSPITPTENYGGYTF.

This clone appeared a single time. This chain connects TRBV9 to TRBJ2-1; tentative D call: TRBD2 (5 bases). The CDR3 is made up of 12 amino acids. V lost 4 bases and J 9 bases, leaving 11 bases between the germline ends. Germline V CDR1 and CDR2: SGDLS, YYNGEE. The CDR3 DNA is TGTGCCAGCAGCTTCACGGGGTCTGAGCAGTTCTTC. Translated, it gives CASSFTGSEQFF. The whole variable domain, remainder taken from reference TRBV9 and TRBJ2-1, is DSGVTQTPKHLITATGQRVTLRCSPRSGDLSVYWYQQSLDQGLQFLIQYYNGEERAKGNILERFSAQQFPDLHSELNLSSLELGDSALYFCASSFTGSEQFFGPGTRLTVL.

The rearrangement joins TRBV10-3 to TRBJ1-1; TRBD1 agrees at 11 bases. The CDR3 is 12 amino acids. CDR1 and CDR2 (germline): ENHRY, SYGVKD. CDR3 residues: CATGQGGTEAFF. Here the CDR3 DNA reads TGTGCTACGGGACAGGGGGGAACTGAAGCTTTCTTT.